Listed here are 12 T cell receptor beta chains from one sample, sequenced in a study of glioma-infiltrating T cells. TCR alpha and beta CDR3 regions were amplified from RNA using iRepertoire nested multiplex PCR. TCRdb reanalysed the multiplex PCR reads using MiXCR and keeps one entry per CDR3 protein. Altogether about 93,000 distinct CDR3 sequences are present, roughly 37% being singletons, with the ten largest covering roughly two fifths. Specimen: glioma tissue, nonneoplastic brain tissue, or PBMCs (not recorded which). The receptors derive from a human donor with low-grade glioma or glioblastoma, undergoing nonglioma brain surgery, or in good health (not recorded which).

The sample holds many counts of this clonotype. The chain links TRBV18 to TRBJ1-4; 7 nucleotides line up with TRBD1. The CDR3 loop spans 15 amino acids. The germline V gene has CDR1 KGHSH and CDR2 LQKENI. The J segment lost 8 bases and the V segment lost 3 bases, leaving 9 bases of the junction unmatched. CDR3 sequence: CASSPPGTVGEKLFF. As DNA, the CDR3 is TGTGCCAGCTCACCGCCTGGGACAGTAGGGGAAAAACTGTTTTTT.

This clonotype occurred many times. The chain recombines TRBV3-1 with TRBJ2-5; D call uncertain. V was pared by 0 bases and J by 3 bases, with 14 bases between. Germline CDR1 is LGHDT and CDR2 is YNNKEL (reference sequence). The CDR3 runs 16 residues. For the CDR3, the DNA is TGTGCCAGCAGCCAAGAAAGAGTAGGTCCGAAAGAGACCCAGTACTTC. The encoded protein is CASSQERVGPKETQYF.

A note on this clonotype: The junction departs from germline at one end; a sequencing error may be responsible. V and J are TRBV28 and TRBJ2-7, with D uncertain. Germline loops: CDR1 MDHEN, CDR2 SYDVKM. This CDR3 is 16 amino acids long. The CDR3 DNA sequence: TGTGCCGGCAGCAACGATAACCCTCAGATCCCGGGTGAGCAGTACTTC. Protein: CAGSNDNPQIPGEQYF.

As for this clonotype: This may be a read error, as it is one base from a much larger clone. The chain employs TRBV11-2 and TRBJ2-7; D may be TRBD1 (6 bases). Looked up from germline, CDR1 is SGHAT and CDR2 is FQNNGV. This CDR3 spans 12 amino acids. Trimming took off 9 bases at V and 3 bases at J, with 12 bases between the two ends. As DNA, the CDR3 is TGTGCCAGAGGCCCACAGGGCTACGAGCAGTACTTC. It yields the protein CARGPQGYEQYF.

Of note for this clonotype: One end of the junction fails to match germline, which may point to a read error. J is TRBJ2-1 and V is TRBV5-6, with D perhaps TRBD2 (5 bases). Germline values: CDR1 SGHDT, CDR2 YYEEEE. The CDR3 spans 15 residues. The CDR3 region is CASSQPRGSYNEQSF. Written as DNA, the CDR3 is TGTGCCAGCAGTCAGCCTAGAGGGAGCTACAATGAGCAGTCCTTC.

The V and J genes are TRBV9 and TRBJ1-5, with D possibly being TRBD1 (6 bases). The V end lost 0 bases, the J end lost 5 bases, and 9 bases lay between the germline ends. CDR1 is SGDLS, CDR2 YYNGEE, per germline. The CDR3 spans 14 residues. The CDR3 region has the DNA TGTGCCAGCAGCGTAGGAGGGGGAGATCAGCCCCAGCATTTT. Its protein is CASSVGGGDQPQHF.

This clonotype occurred many times. This chain links TRBV7-2 with TRBJ2-1; the D gene could be TRBD1 or TRBD2 (5 bases each). In germline, CDR1 is SGHTA, CDR2 FQGNSA. Trimming stripped 3 bases from V and 10 bases from J, with 7 bases between. The CDR3 spans 11 residues. The CDR3 sequence: CASSFGTEQFF. CDR3 bases: TGTGCCAGCAGCTTCGGGACCGAGCAGTTCTTC.

In its sample, this clonotype was seen a few times. The rearrangement links TRBV9 to TRBJ2-2, with 14 nucleotides matching TRBD2. Trimming at V came to 0 bases and at J to 4 bases, leaving 8 bases not matched to a gene. CDR3 length: 19 residues. Germline lookup yields CDR1 SGDLS and CDR2 YYNGEE. CDR3 in amino acids: CASSVGTSGRIPTTGELFF. CDR3 bases: TGTGCCAGCAGCGTAGGGACTAGCGGGAGGATACCGACCACCGGGGAGCTGTTTTTT.

This clonotype was detected ten times or more. This chain connects TRBV10-2 to TRBJ2-7; possible D gene TRBD2, 5 bases. The CDR3 totals 13 residues. V was pared by 8 bases and J by 2 bases, with 13 bases between. CDR1 is WSHSY, CDR2 SAAADI, per germline. The CDR3 reads CASCERLTYEQYF. CDR3 DNA: TGCGCCAGCTGCGAGCGGCTAACCTACGAGCAGTACTTC.

This clonotype has a count of ten or more. The rearrangement uses TRBV7-2 and TRBJ1-2; 8 bases agree with TRBD1. CDR1 and CDR2 (germline): SGHTA, FQGNSA. This CDR3 region has 13 residues. Trimming removed 5 bases from V and 7 bases from J; junction bases left unmatched: 6. The chain's CDR3 is CASSPTGGGGYTF. In nucleotides, the CDR3 is TGTGCCAGCAGCCCCACAGGGGGTGGTGGCTACACCTTC.

This clonotype was picked up many times. The chain carries TRBV27 and TRBJ1-1, with D maybe TRBD1 (5 bases). V lost 5 bases and J 6 bases, leaving 13 bases between the germline ends. This CDR3 region has 13 residues. The germline V gene encodes CDR1 MNHEY and CDR2 SMNVEV (reference sequence). This chain's CDR3 is CASSLRVAAEAFF. DNA of the CDR3: TGTGCCAGCAGTCTCAGGGTAGCCGCTGAAGCTTTCTTT.

This clonotype showed up many times. V gene TRBV24-1 combines with J gene TRBJ1-5, with D possibly being TRBD1 (6 bases). The CDR3 has 16 residues. Per the germline V gene, CDR1 is KGHDR and CDR2 is SFDVKD. Trimming took off 3 bases at V and 3 bases at J, with 14 bases between the two ends. The CDR3 loop reads CATSDRGNRANQPQHF. The CDR3 DNA is TGTGCCACCAGTGATCGAGGTAACAGGGCCAATCAGCCCCAGCATTTT.